This is a list of T cell receptor beta chains from one sample in a study of blood T cell repertoires in COVID-19. Profiled with immunoSEQ multiplex PCR; TCRdb holds only in-frame clones, not every one. The profile covers more than 150,000 clones, with more than 75% appearing a single time and around 15% taken by the ten largest. Sequencing was done on a sample of PBMCs or T cells enriched from blood (not recorded which). These receptors all come from a man in his sixties who had been exposed to COVID-19. Each CDR3 is given with its conserved first and last residue. The order of the fields is V gene, J gene, CDR3 protein.

V gene: TRBV28
J gene: TRBJ1-3
CDR3 protein: CASRLMGGSGENTIYF

V gene: TRBV7-9
J gene: TRBJ2-3
CDR3 protein: CASSATGPDTQYF

V gene: TRBV7-9
J gene: TRBJ2-7
CDR3 protein: CASGLAVSYEQYF

V gene: TRBV7-2
J gene: TRBJ2-7
CDR3 protein: CASSSRTGGTYEQYF

V gene: TRBV29-1
J gene: TRBJ1-2
CDR3 protein: CSVLTGTGGHYGYTF

V gene: TRBV30
J gene: TRBJ1-5
CDR3 protein: CAWNPGGAGGNQPQHF

V gene: TRBV5-1
J gene: TRBJ2-1
CDR3 protein: CASSFSTSDYNEQFF

V gene: TRBV9
J gene: TRBJ2-7
CDR3 protein: CASSVGTSGSFEQYF

V gene: TRBV5-6
J gene: TRBJ2-2
CDR3 protein: CASSRPGGAAGELFF

V gene: TRBV12-3/TRBV12-4
J gene: TRBJ1-1
CDR3 protein: CASSYRMNTEAFF

V gene: TRBV30
J gene: TRBJ2-1
CDR3 protein: CAWSVQGLASFNEQFF

V gene: TRBV19
J gene: TRBJ2-1
CDR3 protein: CASTTSGGTYNEQFF

V gene: TRBV14
J gene: TRBJ2-7
CDR3 protein: CASSQERGEYEQYF

V gene: TRBV6-2/TRBV6-3
J gene: TRBJ1-5
CDR3 protein: CASSPGGPGQPQHF

V gene: TRBV15
J gene: TRBJ2-1
CDR3 protein: CATRVLAANRDEQFF

V gene: TRBV28
J gene: TRBJ1-5
CDR3 protein: CASSLLQGASFQPQHF

V gene: TRBV5-1
J gene: TRBJ2-5
CDR3 protein: CASSFDGTTSETQYF

V gene: TRBV12-5
J gene: TRBJ2-7
CDR3 protein: CASGLVPIALTGSSGAYLYEQYF

V gene: TRBV14
J gene: TRBJ1-3
CDR3 protein: CASSQDPGHRSGNTIYF